What follows are 21 T cell receptor beta chains derived from one specimen sequenced in a study of blood T cell repertoires in COVID-19 (dated by TCRdb to 2018 to 2021). Receptor amplification or capture employed the immunoSEQ multiplex PCR assay. The table was pulled from immuneACCESS by TCRdb, which kept in-frame rearrangements only. Such tables lose some clones; where checked, under half of the loss comes from unresolved V genes, and the rest has no known cause. The sample data list around 360,000 clones, and about 88% of these were observed just once. Under 3% of the sample is taken by the ten largest. Input material: PBMCs or T cells enriched from blood (not recorded which). These receptors all stem from a woman aged 25-40 years who had recovered from COVID-19.

This CDR3 reads CASRRGQGTWNSPLHF. DNA of the CDR3: TGTGCCAGCAGACGCGGACAGGGAACCTGGAATTCACCCCTCCACTTT. J is TRBJ1-6 and V is TRBV7-9; 8 positions agree with TRBD1. Germline trimming cut 6 bases from V and 7 bases from J; bases unmatched to any gene: 11. CDR3 length: 16 residues. Germline CDR1 and CDR2: SEHNR and FQNEAQ (reference sequence).

The table lists this clone with many counts. The genes are TRBV29-1 and TRBJ1-2; 11 bases are shared with TRBD1. The V segment lost 3 bases and the J segment 8 bases; nucleotides outside the gene matches: 8. Germline assignment: CDR1 SQVTM and CDR2 ANQGSEA. The CDR3 runs 14 residues. The CDR3 sequence: CSVDSGQGELGYTF. The CDR3 DNA sequence: TGCAGCGTTGATTCGGGACAGGGGGAACTGGGCTACACCTTC.

The rearrangement joins TRBV19 to TRBJ2-1; 10 bases align to TRBD2. The CDR3 consists of 18 residues. CDR1 is LNHDA, CDR2 SQIVND, per germline (reference sequence). V lost 0 bases and J lost 9; bases outside the gene matches: 14. The CDR3 reads CASSIEPWASGRLGEQFF. DNA for the CDR3: TGTGCCAGTAGTATAGAACCCTGGGCTAGCGGGAGATTAGGTGAGCAGTTCTTC.

The chain joins TRBV13 to TRBJ1-5; D remains unclear. Trimming removed 0 bases from V and 5 bases from J, with 8 bases in between. CDR1 and CDR2 from the germline V gene are PRHDT and FYEKMQ (reference sequence). The CDR3 runs to 14 residues. CDR3 loop: CASSLGGRYQPQHF. The CDR3 nucleotides read TGTGCCAGCAGCTTAGGGGGGAGGTATCAGCCCCAGCATTTT.

The V call is TRBV6-5, the J call TRBJ1-5; 7 nucleotides line up with TRBD1. The CDR3 runs 13 residues. Germline V gene lookup returns CDR1 MNHEY and CDR2 SVGAGI. V gave up 3 bases and J gave up 8 bases; unmatched junction bases: 4. The CDR3 bases are TGTGCCAGCAGTTATCAGGGGGGAGAGCCCCAGCATTTT. Its translation is CASSYQGGEPQHF.

V and J are TRBV3-1 (or the pseudogene TRBV3-2) and TRBJ2-1; tentatively, D is TRBD2 (5 bases). V was cut by 2 bases and J by 1 base, with 6 bases left in between. The CDR3 is 14 amino acids. Germline-derived CDR1 and CDR2 are LGHDT and YNNKEL (reference sequence). Written as DNA, the CDR3 is TGTGCCAGCAGCCAAACGGGGTCCTACAATGAGCAGTTCTTC. Its translation is CASSQTGSYNEQFF.

This chain links TRBV4-2 with TRBJ2-1, with 10 bases that match TRBD1. The V and J ends lost 4 bases and 8 bases, in that order; junction bases with no gene match: 5. Germline-derived CDR1 and CDR2 are LGHNA and YNFKEQ. The length of the CDR3 is 14 residues. The CDR3 DNA reads TGTGCCAGCAGCCCGTCAGGACAGGGGGATGAGCAGTTCTTC. Its protein is CASSPSGQGDEQFF.

DNA for the CDR3: TGTGCCAGCAGCTCGGGACAGGGGAACTATGGCTACACCTTC. This encodes CASSSGQGNYGYTF. This sequence joins TRBV9 and TRBJ1-2, with 10 nucleotides matching TRBD1. The CDR3 has 14 amino acids. Germline V gene lookup returns CDR1 SGDLS and CDR2 YYNGEE. V was pared by 4 bases and J by 2 bases, with 2 bases of the junction left unmatched.

The V call is TRBV27, the J call TRBJ2-1; the D gene is possibly TRBD2 (6 bases). The CDR3 extends over 15 amino acids. Germline V CDR1 and CDR2: MNHEY, SMNVEV (reference sequence). V was cut by 2 bases and J by 5 bases, with 13 bases left in between. Here the CDR3 DNA reads TGTGCCAGCAGTTTAAGTTTCCTAGCGCACAATGAGCAGTTCTTC. Translation gives CASSLSFLAHNEQFF.

V is TRBV19 and J is TRBJ1-3; D is unclear. Germline CDR1 is LNHDA and CDR2 is SQIVND (reference sequence). Trimming removed 3 bases from V and 2 bases from J, with 11 bases in between. The CDR3 runs 15 residues. In nucleotides, the CDR3 is TGTGCCAGTAGTATGCCCAGGTTTCCTGGAAACACCATATATTTT. Translating it yields CASSMPRFPGNTIYF.

This sequence joins TRBV28 and TRBJ2-3; 9 bases map to TRBD2. Germline CDR1 and CDR2: MDHEN and SYDVKM. With V trimmed by 6 bases and J by 6 bases, 16 bases remained unmatched. This CDR3 is 17 amino acids long. The CDR3 is CASRSTSGTSPVDTQYF. CDR3 DNA sequence: TGTGCCAGCAGATCTACCTCCGGGACTAGCCCCGTGGATACGCAGTATTTT.

V and J are TRBV4-1 and TRBJ2-1, with TRBD2 matching over 10 bases. V lost 0 bases and J lost 3; bases outside the gene matches: 11. Germline V lookup: CDR1 MGHRA, CDR2 YSYEKL. The CDR3 runs to 19 residues. Written as DNA, the CDR3 is TGCGCCAGCAGCCAAGATAGGTCGGTAGCGGGGGGCAACTACAATGAGCAGTTCTTC. It is translated as CASSQDRSVAGGNYNEQFF.

This sequence joins TRBV3-1 (or the pseudogene TRBV3-2) and TRBJ1-6, with D perhaps matching TRBD1 (6 bases). CDR1 and CDR2 (germline): LGHDT, YNNKEL (reference sequence). The CDR3 runs to 14 residues. The V and J ends lost 4 bases and 7 bases respectively, with 11 bases between them. Written as DNA, the CDR3 is TGTGCCAGCAGCCCCCGGACAGAGAATTCACCCCTCCACTTT. Amino acids: CASSPRTENSPLHF.

This sequence joins TRBV2 and TRBJ2-5; D possibly corresponds to TRBD1 (6 bases). Germline values: CDR1 SNHLY, CDR2 FYNNEI. Between the trimmed V and J ends, which lost 6 bases and 5 bases, there was a span of 16 bases. CDR3 length equals 14 residues. As DNA, the CDR3 is TGTGCCAGCAGACCTTACAGGGAAGAGGAGACCCAGTACTTC. Protein: CASRPYREEETQYF.

V and J are TRBV27 and TRBJ2-7, with a weak D call TRBD2 (5 bases). This CDR3 comprises 17 residues. V lost 3 bases and J lost 2, with 20 bases in between. The germline CDR1 and CDR2 sequences are MNHEY and SMNVEV (reference sequence). The CDR3 sequence: CASSLNGGRTLTYEQYF. The CDR3, as DNA: TGTGCCAGCAGTTTGAATGGTGGCCGGACTCTCACCTACGAGCAGTACTTC.

J is TRBJ1-5 and V is TRBV27; the D is unclear. CDR3 length equals 15 residues. The germline V and J ends were trimmed by 5 bases and 11 bases, with 22 bases remaining between them. In germline, CDR1 is MNHEY, CDR2 SMNVEV (reference sequence). CDR3: CASSVDILAIKAQHF. CDR3 sequence (DNA): TGTGCCAGCAGTGTCGACATTCTCGCAATCAAGGCCCAGCATTTT.

The V gene is TRBV5-1, the J gene TRBJ2-1; 9 bases line up with TRBD2. The CDR3 runs to 15 residues. V trimming: 2 bases; J trimming: 8 bases; junction bases outside the gene matches: 8. CDR1 SGHRS and CDR2 YFSETQ come from the germline V gene. The CDR3 DNA reads TGCGCCAGCAGCTTCTTAGCGGGAGTAGGAGATGAGCAGTTCTTC. Its protein product is CASSFLAGVGDEQFF. The variable domain in full, completed from reference TRBV5-1 and TRBJ2-1, reads KAGVTQTPRYLIKTRGQQVTLSCSPISGHRSVSWYQQTPGQGLQFLFEYFSETQRNKGNFPGRFSGRQFSNSRSEMNVSTLELGDSALYLCASSFLAGVGDEQFFGPGTRLTVL.

The chain couples TRBV3-1 (or the pseudogene TRBV3-2) to TRBJ2-7; D is unclear. Trimming took off 3 bases at V and 0 bases at J, with 12 bases between the two ends. The CDR3 loop spans 15 amino acids. The germline CDR1 and CDR2 sequences are LGHDT and YNNKEL (reference sequence). CDR3 DNA: TGTGCCAGCAGCCAGCGTCTCTTGAGCTCCTACGAGCAGTACTTC. Residues: CASSQRLLSSYEQYF.

The chain combines TRBV24-1 with TRBJ2-2, with TRBD2 matching 11 bases. Germline CDR1 and CDR2: KGHDR and SFDVKD. With V trimmed by 3 bases and J by 10 bases, 6 bases remained unmatched. The CDR3 consists of 15 residues. The DNA for the CDR3 is TGTGCCACCAGTGATCTACTAGCGGGAGTTGAGGAGCTGTTTTTT. As protein: CATSDLLAGVEELFF.

The genes are TRBV5-1 and TRBJ1-1, with D possibly TRBD1 on 6 matching bases. Germline V gene lookup returns CDR1 SGHRS and CDR2 YFSETQ. This CDR3 has 14 residues. The V and J ends lost 4 bases and 3 bases respectively, with 13 bases between them. This chain's CDR3 is CASSRGGEYTEAFF. In DNA, the CDR3 is TGCGCCAGCAGCAGGGGGGGAGAGTACACTGAAGCTTTCTTT.

This clone was recorded many times. The rearrangement uses TRBV5-1 and TRBJ2-7, with TRBD2 identical over 9 bases. Germline values: CDR1 SGHRS, CDR2 YFSETQ. V was pared by 4 bases and J by 2 bases, with 19 bases of the junction left unmatched. This CDR3 comprises 19 residues. Here the CDR3 reads CASSLGEREARIGAYEQYF. The CDR3 DNA follows: TGCGCCAGCAGCCTGGGGGAGCGGGAGGCCCGGATAGGTGCCTACGAGCAGTACTTC.